This TCR beta chain was retrieved from a study of T cell responses to AZD1222 COVID-19 vaccine. Broader study findings: Close to half of all spike-specific TCRs reportedly target regions of the variants that are unmutated. The sample set comprised mostly white British donors with more females, and clonal diversity was possibly underestimated.

The CDR3 covers 15 residues. CDR1 and CDR2 from the germline V gene are SGHVS and FNYEAQ. With 6 bases clipped from V and 1 base from J, the junction kept 5 bases outside the gene matches. As concerns this clone: The antigen is unknown.

Sequencing used immunoSEQ multiplex PCR; TCRdb keeps in-frame clones, though not all of them. Counted here are 86,000 or so clones, 88% occurring once; the ten biggest clones make up 6% to 7.5%. The chain uses TRBV7-6 and TRBJ2-2; TRBD1 matches 7 bases. This clonotype was sampled from an adult who received the AZD1222 COVID-19 vaccine. Sequences were derived from peripheral blood, sampled 28 days after the second AZD1222 dose. The CDR3: CASRSGTENTGELFF. CDR3 DNA sequence: TGTGCCAGCAGATCCGGGACAGAGAACACCGGGGAGCTGTTTTTT.